Shown below are 21 T cell receptor beta chains from a single sample sequenced in a study of blood T cell repertoires in COVID-19. Here immunoSEQ multiplex PCR was the method, and the copy in TCRdb shows in-frame clones only, minus some. The repertoire holds around 200,000 clones, about 83% seen once, with 1.3% in the top ten. Sequenced: peripheral blood. The receptors shown here come from a woman in her twenties or thirties with COVID-19, enrolled during active disease.

The chain has TRBV5-1 and TRBJ1-1; a possible D gene is TRBD1 (6 bases). Germline V gene data show CDR1 as SGHRS and CDR2 as YFSETQ. The germline V and J ends were trimmed by 4 bases and 4 bases, with 20 bases remaining between them. CDR3 length: 16 residues. In DNA form, the CDR3 reads TGCGCCAGCAGCCGGGGGCCTTCGGGGGAGGGCACTGAAGCTTTCTTT. Its translation is CASSRGPSGEGTEAFF.

This clone was counted once. V usage is TRBV7-2 and J usage is TRBJ1-1, with unresolved D. The CDR3 has 14 residues. From germline, CDR1 is SGHTA and CDR2 FQGNSA. Trimming took 3 bases from V and 4 from J, leaving 12 bases between them. Here the CDR3 reads CASSFRGRGTEAFF. As DNA, the CDR3 is TGTGCCAGCAGCTTCCGCGGGAGAGGCACTGAAGCTTTCTTT. Complete variable domain (other parts from reference TRBV7-2 and TRBJ1-1): GAGVSQSPSNKVTEKGKDVELRCDPISGHTALYWYRQSLGQGLEFLIYFQGNSAPDKSGLPSDRFSAERTGGSVSTLTIQRTQQEDSAVYLCASSFRGRGTEAFFGQGTRLTVV.

The V and J genes are TRBV30 and TRBJ1-6; D is uncertain. The length of the CDR3 is 12 residues. Germline values: CDR1 GTSNPN, CDR2 SVGIG (reference sequence). V gave up 1 base and J gave up 9 bases, with 7 bases separating them. The CDR3: CAWSALSSPLHF. CDR3 nucleotide sequence: TGTGCCTGGAGTGCACTTAGTTCACCCCTCCACTTT.

The J gene is TRBJ1-5, the V gene TRBV19; 7 nucleotides match TRBD1. The CDR3 consists of 15 residues. The V and J ends lost 4 bases and 3 bases, in that order; junction bases with no gene match: 6. In germline, CDR1 is LNHDA, CDR2 SQIVND (reference sequence). The CDR3 DNA is TGTGCCAGTAGTACCGCGACAGGGAACAATCAGCCCCAGCATTTT. It translates to CASSTATGNNQPQHF.

The gene calls are TRBV3-1 (or the pseudogene TRBV3-2) and TRBJ1-2; 10 bases line up with TRBD1. The germline V gene encodes CDR1 LGHDT and CDR2 YNNKEL (reference sequence). V was pared by 1 base and J by 8 bases, with 10 bases of the junction left unmatched. This CDR3 comprises 16 residues. The CDR3 DNA sequence: TGTGCCAGCAGCCAAGGCCGGACAGGGGGGGGACAAGGCTACACCTTC. Amino acids: CASSQGRTGGGQGYTF.

This chain joins TRBV9 and TRBJ2-1, with D possibly TRBD2 on 6 matching bases. The length of the CDR3 is 17 residues. From germline, CDR1 is SGDLS and CDR2 YYNGEE. V was clipped by 5 bases and J by 5 bases, with 23 bases between them. The CDR3 here is CASSSPGTNPGDNEQFF. Here the CDR3 DNA reads TGTGCCAGCAGTTCTCCCGGGACGAATCCGGGGGACAATGAGCAGTTCTTC.

This chain joins TRBV21-1 and TRBJ1-3; the table's D call of TRBD1 was not tested on the DNA. TRBV21-1 constitutes a pseudogene. The CDR3 runs to 16 residues. The CDR3 reads CASSKGDRESGNTIYF. CDR3 nucleotides: TGTGCCAGCAGCAAAGGGGACAGGGAGTCTGGAAACACCATATATTTT.

This chain joins TRBV28 and TRBJ1-5; D is possibly TRBD1 (6 bases). CDR3 size: 16 residues. Trimming took 5 bases from V and 5 from J, leaving 19 bases between them. Germline CDR1 reads MDHEN; CDR2 reads SYDVKM. The CDR3 sequence: CASSLTGTRFDQPQHF. In DNA, the CDR3 is TGTGCCAGCAGTCTAACCGGGACACGGTTTGATCAGCCCCAGCATTTT.

The chain couples TRBV2 to TRBJ1-1; the D is unclear. This CDR3 comprises 14 residues. V was clipped by 6 bases and J by 2 bases, with 13 bases between them. CDR1 and CDR2 from the germline V gene are SNHLY and FYNNEI. The CDR3 sequence: CASRTGSTNTEAFF. The CDR3, as DNA: TGTGCCAGCAGGACCGGGTCTACTAACACTGAAGCTTTCTTT.

This clone has a handful of counts. The V gene is TRBV5-1, the J gene TRBJ1-3, with 8 bases matching TRBD1. This CDR3 has 14 amino acids. CDR1 is SGHRS, CDR2 YFSETQ, per germline. Unmatched junction bases numbered 2, after V lost 6 bases and J lost 0 bases. The CDR3 loop is CASTTGGSGNTIYF. For the CDR3, the DNA is TGCGCCAGCACCACAGGGGGCTCTGGAAACACCATATATTTT.

This chain links TRBV5-1 with TRBJ2-1, with D perhaps TRBD2 (5 bases). Germline lookup yields CDR1 SGHRS and CDR2 YFSETQ. The CDR3 spans 14 residues. V dropped 0 bases and J dropped 9 bases, with 13 bases sitting between them. This chain's CDR3 is CASSLVGGEGEQFF. The CDR3 nucleotides read TGCGCCAGCAGCTTGGTTGGCGGAGAGGGTGAGCAGTTCTTC.

The rearrangement links TRBV6-6 to TRBJ2-3; D may be TRBD1 (7 bases). The germline V gene has CDR1 MNHNY and CDR2 SVGAGI (reference sequence). This CDR3 spans 16 amino acids. Trimming stripped 4 bases from V and 2 bases from J, with 16 bases between. The CDR3 DNA follows: TGTGCCAGCAGTTCCAAGACAGGGACTTACACAGATACGCAGTATTTT. Residues: CASSSKTGTYTDTQYF.

This chain uses TRBV7-2 with TRBJ1-1; D gene ambiguous. Germline V gene lookup returns CDR1 SGHTA and CDR2 FQGNSA. V lost 8 bases, J lost 5 bases, and 18 bases lay in between. The CDR3 spans 14 residues. The CDR3 reads CASRWGRGSTEAFF. In DNA, the CDR3 is TGTGCCAGCCGATGGGGTCGGGGATCAACTGAAGCTTTCTTT.

The genes are TRBV25-1 and TRBJ1-3; D remains ambiguous. Germline-derived CDR1 and CDR2 are MGHDK and SYGVNS. V lost 6 bases and J lost 3, with 9 bases in between. This CDR3 is 13 amino acids long. The CDR3 here is CASSPVLGNTIYF. The DNA of the CDR3 is TGTGCCAGCAGCCCGGTGCTTGGAAACACCATATATTTT.

The chain combines TRBV9 with TRBJ1-2; a weak D match, TRBD1 (5 bases). V lost 4 bases and J 0 bases, leaving 13 bases between the germline ends. The germline CDR1 and CDR2 sequences are SGDLS and YYNGEE. This CDR3 contains 15 residues. CDR3: CASSPSGGSNYGYTF. The CDR3 nucleotides read TGTGCCAGCAGCCCATCGGGGGGTTCTAACTATGGCTACACCTTC.

The CDR3 protein is CASSVASGGIDEQFF. The DNA of the CDR3 is TGTGCCAGCAGCGTAGCCAGCGGGGGGATCGATGAGCAGTTCTTC. The chain links TRBV9 to TRBJ2-1, with 9 bases aligning to TRBD2. Germline values: CDR1 SGDLS, CDR2 YYNGEE. Trimming removed 0 bases from V and 8 bases from J; junction bases left unmatched: 6. The CDR3 is made up of 15 amino acids.

The rearrangement joins TRBV19 to TRBJ1-4; TRBD1 aligns across 8 bases. In germline, CDR1 is LNHDA, CDR2 SQIVND (reference sequence). This CDR3 has 14 amino acids. J was trimmed by 5 bases and V by 6 bases; bases with no gene match: 5. The CDR3 DNA follows: TGTGCCAGTAGCCGACGGACAGGGAATGAAAAACTGTTTTTT. Residues: CASSRRTGNEKLFF.

This clone was recorded once. The chain carries TRBV6-5 and TRBJ2-7, with a tentative D call TRBD1 (6 bases). Germline CDR1 MNHEY, CDR2 SVGAGI. Trimming shortened V by 0 bases and J by 5 bases, and 14 bases separated the two germline ends. The CDR3 covers 15 residues. The CDR3 DNA reads as TGTGCCAGCAGTTACTCGCCGACAGGAATCCACGAGCAGTACTTC. It encodes CASSYSPTGIHEQYF.

CDR3 DNA: TGTGCCAGCAGTCCCCTCTCTGTGCACATGAACACTGAAGCTTTCTTT. This sequence encodes CASSPLSVHMNTEAFF. This rearrangement joins TRBV27 to TRBJ1-1; D is ambiguous. The germline V gene encodes CDR1 MNHEY and CDR2 SMNVEV (reference sequence). This CDR3 spans 16 amino acids. Trimming took 5 bases from V and 0 from J, leaving 16 bases between them.

The genes are TRBV6-5 and TRBJ2-5; 8 nucleotides line up with TRBD1. Unmatched junction bases numbered 8, after V lost 11 bases and J lost 3 bases. The CDR3 loop spans 13 amino acids. Germline V gene data show CDR1 as MNHEY and CDR2 as SVGAGI. The CDR3 bases are TGTGCCGGACTGTTGACAGGGGAAGAGACCCAGTACTTC. It is translated as CAGLLTGEETQYF.

The chain links TRBV7-9 to TRBJ2-1, with D tentatively TRBD1 (5 bases). The CDR3 loop spans 13 amino acids. Trimming stripped 4 bases from V and 7 bases from J, with 11 bases between. The V gene's germline CDR1 is SEHNR and CDR2 FQNEAQ (reference sequence). CDR3 amino acids: CASSWGGSNEQFF. CDR3 sequence (DNA): TGTGCCAGCAGCTGGGGCGGTAGTAATGAGCAGTTCTTC.